This TCR beta chain emerged from a study of long-term antiretroviral therapy in people with HIV. Broader study findings: Repertoires looked antigen-experienced, with only a slight naive shift after ART. Repertoire composition at all time points was dominated by clones that had expanded before ART.

This clone was seen more than once but under ten times. The target antigen is unknown. The CDR3 sequence is 14 residues long. V lost 6 bases and J lost 0, with 9 bases in between. Per germline, CDR1 MNHEY and CDR2 SVGAGI. Investigators performed immunoSEQ version v3.0 at survey level. Profiled with immunoSEQ multiplex PCR; TCRdb holds only in-frame clones, not every one. This table holds some 27,000 clones, around 85% found once. This chain uses TRBV6-5 with TRBJ1-5; D is unresolved. Sequenced material: unsorted PBMCs, taken 3 years after starting antiretroviral therapy. The source of this sequence is a man aged 40-49 years with HIV. For the CDR3, the DNA is TGTGCCAGCAGACTTAGGGCTAGCAATCAGCCCCAGCATTTT. It translates to CASRLRASNQPQHF.